This T cell receptor beta chain was recovered during a study of blood T cell repertoires in COVID-19. V dropped 5 bases and J dropped 9; count of bases not matched to a gene: 8. This CDR3 is built from 12 residues. CDR1 is GTSNPN, CDR2 SVGIG, per germline (reference sequence). This table comes from immunoSEQ multiplex PCR, and its TCRdb copy is limited to in-frame clones, with some not included. The sample includes 100,000 to 150,000 clones, about four fifths of them seen just once. This sequence originates from a woman aged 60-75 years with acute or convalescent COVID-19. The sequencing input was peripheral blood. V and J are TRBV30 and TRBJ2-5; 8 positions match TRBD2. CDR3 sequence reads: CAWQPGLGAQYF. CDR3 sequence (DNA): TGTGCCTGGCAACCGGGACTAGGAGCCCAGTACTTC.